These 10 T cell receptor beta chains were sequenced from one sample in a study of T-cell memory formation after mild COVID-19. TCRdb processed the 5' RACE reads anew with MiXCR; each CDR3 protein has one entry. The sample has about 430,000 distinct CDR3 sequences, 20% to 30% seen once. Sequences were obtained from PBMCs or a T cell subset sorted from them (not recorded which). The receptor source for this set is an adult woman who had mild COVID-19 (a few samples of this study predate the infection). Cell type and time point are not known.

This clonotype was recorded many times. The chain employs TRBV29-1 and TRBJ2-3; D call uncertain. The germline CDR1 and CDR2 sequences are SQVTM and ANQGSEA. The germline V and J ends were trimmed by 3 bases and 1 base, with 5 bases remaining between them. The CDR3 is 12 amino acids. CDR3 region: CSVDTGTDTQYF. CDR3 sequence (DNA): TGCAGCGTTGACACAGGCACAGATACGCAGTATTTT.

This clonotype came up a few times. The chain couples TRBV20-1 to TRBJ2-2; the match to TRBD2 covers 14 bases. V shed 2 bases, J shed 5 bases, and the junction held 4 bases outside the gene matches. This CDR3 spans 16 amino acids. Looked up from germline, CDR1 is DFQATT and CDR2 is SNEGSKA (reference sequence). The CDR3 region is CSARKTSGRETGELFF. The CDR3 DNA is TGCAGTGCTAGAAAGACTAGCGGGAGGGAAACCGGGGAGCTGTTTTTT.

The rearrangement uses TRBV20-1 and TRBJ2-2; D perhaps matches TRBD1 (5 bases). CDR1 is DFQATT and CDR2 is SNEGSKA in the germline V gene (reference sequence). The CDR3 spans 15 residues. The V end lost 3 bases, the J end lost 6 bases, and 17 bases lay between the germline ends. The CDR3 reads CSARFPGPRAGELFF. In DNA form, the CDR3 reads TGCAGTGCTAGGTTTCCGGGCCCCAGGGCCGGGGAGCTGTTTTTT.

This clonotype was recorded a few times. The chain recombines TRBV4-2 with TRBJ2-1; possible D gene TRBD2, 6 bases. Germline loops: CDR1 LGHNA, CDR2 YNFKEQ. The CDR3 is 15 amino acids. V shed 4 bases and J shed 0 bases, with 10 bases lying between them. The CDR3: CASSPAGSSYNEQFF. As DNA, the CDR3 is TGTGCCAGCAGCCCGGCGGGGAGCTCCTACAATGAGCAGTTCTTC.

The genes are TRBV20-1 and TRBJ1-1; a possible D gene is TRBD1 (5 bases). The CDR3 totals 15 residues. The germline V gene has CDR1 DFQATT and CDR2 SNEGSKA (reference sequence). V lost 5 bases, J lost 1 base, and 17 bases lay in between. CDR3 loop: CSAWNPSGGNTEAFF. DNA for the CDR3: TGCAGTGCTTGGAACCCCTCGGGGGGGAACACTGAAGCTTTCTTT.

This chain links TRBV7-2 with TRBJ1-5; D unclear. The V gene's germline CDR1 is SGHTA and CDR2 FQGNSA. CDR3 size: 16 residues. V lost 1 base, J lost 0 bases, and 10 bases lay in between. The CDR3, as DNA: TGTGCCAGCAGCTTAGGGGGAGGGAATAGCAATCAGCCCCAGCATTTT. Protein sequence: CASSLGGGNSNQPQHF. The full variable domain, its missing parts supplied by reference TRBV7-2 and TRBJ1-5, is GAGVSQSPSNKVTEKGKDVELRCDPISGHTALYWYRQSLGQGLEFLIYFQGNSAPDKSGLPSDRFSAERTGGSVSTLTIQRTQQEDSAVYLCASSLGGGNSNQPQHFGDGTRLSIL.

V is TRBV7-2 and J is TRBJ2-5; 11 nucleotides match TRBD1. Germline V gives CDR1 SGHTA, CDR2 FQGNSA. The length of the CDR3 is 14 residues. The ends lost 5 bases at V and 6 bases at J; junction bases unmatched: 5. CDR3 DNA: TGTGCCAGCAGCCCCGGACAGGGGGCAAAGACCCAGTACTTC. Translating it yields CASSPGQGAKTQYF.

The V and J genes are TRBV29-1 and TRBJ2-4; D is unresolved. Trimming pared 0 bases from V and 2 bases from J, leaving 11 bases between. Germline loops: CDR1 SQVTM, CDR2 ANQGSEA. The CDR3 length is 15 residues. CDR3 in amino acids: CSVEDGRATKNIQYF. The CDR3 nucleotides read TGCAGCGTTGAAGATGGACGGGCTACCAAAAACATTCAGTACTTC. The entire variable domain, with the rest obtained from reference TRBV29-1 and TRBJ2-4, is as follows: SAVISQKPSRDICQRGTSLTIQCQVDSQVTMMFWYRQQPGQSLTLIATANQGSEATYESGFVIDKFPISRPNLTFSTLTVSNMSPEDSSIYLCSVEDGRATKNIQYFGAGTRLSVL.

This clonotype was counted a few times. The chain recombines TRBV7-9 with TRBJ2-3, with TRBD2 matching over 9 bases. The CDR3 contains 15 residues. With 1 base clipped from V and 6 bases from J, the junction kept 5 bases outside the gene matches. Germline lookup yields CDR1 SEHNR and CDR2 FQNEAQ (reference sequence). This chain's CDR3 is CASSLGLAGLDTQYF. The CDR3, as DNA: TGTGCCAGCAGCTTAGGGCTAGCGGGATTGGATACGCAGTATTTT.

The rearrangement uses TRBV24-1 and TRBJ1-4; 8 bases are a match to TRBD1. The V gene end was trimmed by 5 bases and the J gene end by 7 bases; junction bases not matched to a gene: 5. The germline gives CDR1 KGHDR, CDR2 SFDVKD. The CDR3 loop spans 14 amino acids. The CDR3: CATSATGVAEKLFF. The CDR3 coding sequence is TGTGCCACCAGTGCGACAGGGGTGGCTGAAAAACTGTTTTTT.